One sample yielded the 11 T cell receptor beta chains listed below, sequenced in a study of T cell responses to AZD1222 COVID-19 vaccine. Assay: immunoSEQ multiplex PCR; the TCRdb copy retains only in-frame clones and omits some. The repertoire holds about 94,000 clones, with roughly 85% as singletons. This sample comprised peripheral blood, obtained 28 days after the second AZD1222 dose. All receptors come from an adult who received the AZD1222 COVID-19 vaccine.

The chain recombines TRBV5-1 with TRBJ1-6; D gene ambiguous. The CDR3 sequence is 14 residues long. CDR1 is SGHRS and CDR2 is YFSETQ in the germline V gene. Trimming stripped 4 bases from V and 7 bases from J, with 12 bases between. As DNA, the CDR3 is TGCGCCAGCAGCCCGGGTACCAAGAATTCACCCCTCCACTTT. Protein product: CASSPGTKNSPLHF.

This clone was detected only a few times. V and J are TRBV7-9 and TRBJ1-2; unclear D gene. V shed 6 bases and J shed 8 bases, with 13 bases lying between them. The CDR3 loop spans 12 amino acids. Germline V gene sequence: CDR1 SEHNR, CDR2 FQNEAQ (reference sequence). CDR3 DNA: TGTGCCAGCAGTTGGCAGGTCGAAGGCTACACCTTC. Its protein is CASSWQVEGYTF.

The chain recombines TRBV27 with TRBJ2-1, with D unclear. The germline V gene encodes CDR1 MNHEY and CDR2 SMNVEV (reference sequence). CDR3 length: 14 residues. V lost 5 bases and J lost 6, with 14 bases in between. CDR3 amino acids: CASSIRPSGNEQFF. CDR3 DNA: TGTGCCAGCAGTATCAGGCCCTCGGGCAATGAGCAGTTCTTC.

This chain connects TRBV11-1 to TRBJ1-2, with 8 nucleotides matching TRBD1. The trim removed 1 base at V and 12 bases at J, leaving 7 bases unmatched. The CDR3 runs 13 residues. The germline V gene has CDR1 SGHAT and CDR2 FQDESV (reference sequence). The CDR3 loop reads CASSLVGQGEDTF. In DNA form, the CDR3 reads TGTGCCAGCAGCTTAGTTGGACAGGGAGAGGACACCTTC.

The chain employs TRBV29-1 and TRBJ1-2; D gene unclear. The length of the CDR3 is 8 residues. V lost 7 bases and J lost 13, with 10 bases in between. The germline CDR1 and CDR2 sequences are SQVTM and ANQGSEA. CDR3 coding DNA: TGCAGCGCTAGTGATGGCACCTTC. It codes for CSASDGTF.

The CDR3 DNA follows: TGTGCCAGCAGCTTGTGGGATCCCCCTAGACCTGGGGAGGGCTACACCTTC. Protein: CASSLWDPPRPGEGYTF. The chain carries TRBV5-6 and TRBJ1-2; D uncertain. V lost 1 base, J lost 8 bases, and 24 bases lay in between. In germline, CDR1 is SGHDT, CDR2 YYEEEE. CDR3 size: 17 residues.

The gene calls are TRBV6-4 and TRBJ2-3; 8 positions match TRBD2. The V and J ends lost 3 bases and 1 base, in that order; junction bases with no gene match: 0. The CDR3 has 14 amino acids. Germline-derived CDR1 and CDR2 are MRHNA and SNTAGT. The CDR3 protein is CASSERGGTDTQYF. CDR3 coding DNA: TGTGCCAGCAGTGAGCGGGGGGGCACAGATACGCAGTATTTT.

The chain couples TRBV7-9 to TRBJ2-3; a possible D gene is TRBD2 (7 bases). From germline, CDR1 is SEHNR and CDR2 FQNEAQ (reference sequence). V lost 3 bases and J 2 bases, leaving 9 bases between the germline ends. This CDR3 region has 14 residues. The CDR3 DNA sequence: TGTGCCAGCAGCTTCGGGGGGCCCACAGATACGCAGTATTTT. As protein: CASSFGGPTDTQYF.

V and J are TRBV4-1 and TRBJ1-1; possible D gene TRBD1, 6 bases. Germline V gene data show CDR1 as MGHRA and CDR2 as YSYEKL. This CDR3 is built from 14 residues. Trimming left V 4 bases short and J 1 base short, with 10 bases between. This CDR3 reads CASSPKQGNTEAFF. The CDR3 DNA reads TGCGCCAGCAGCCCGAAACAGGGGAACACTGAAGCTTTCTTT.

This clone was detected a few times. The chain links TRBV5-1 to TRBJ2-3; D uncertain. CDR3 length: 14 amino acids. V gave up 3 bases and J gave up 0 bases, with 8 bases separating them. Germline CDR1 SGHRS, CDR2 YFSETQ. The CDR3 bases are TGCGCCAGCAGCTCCTTGGCTAGCACAGATACGCAGTATTTT. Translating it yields CASSSLASTDTQYF. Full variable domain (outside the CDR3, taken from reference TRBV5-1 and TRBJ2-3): KAGVTQTPRYLIKTRGQQVTLSCSPISGHRSVSWYQQTPGQGLQFLFEYFSETQRNKGNFPGRFSGRQFSNSRSEMNVSTLELGDSALYLCASSSLASTDTQYFGPGTRLTVL.

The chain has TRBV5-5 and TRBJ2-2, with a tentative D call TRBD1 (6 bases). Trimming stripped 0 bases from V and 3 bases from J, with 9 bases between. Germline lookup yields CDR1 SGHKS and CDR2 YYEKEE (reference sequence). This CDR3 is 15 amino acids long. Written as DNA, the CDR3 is TGTGCCAGCAGCTTGGAACAGGGAGACACCGGGGAGCTGTTTTTT. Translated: CASSLEQGDTGELFF.